Below are 21 T cell receptor beta chains sequenced from a single sample in a study of siplizumab effects on memory and regulatory T cells. Some clones are missing from TCRdb's copy, which holds only in-frame ones; the method was immunoSEQ multiplex PCR. The sample includes about 66,000 clones, nearly 98% of them seen just once. Sequenced material: naive CD8+ T cells sorted from blood. The receptors were sampled from a human donor in good health.

V is TRBV6-1 and J is TRBJ1-1, with D possibly being TRBD1 (6 bases). This CDR3 has 14 residues. Deletions cut 2 bases from V and 7 bases from J, with 14 bases between. The germline CDR1 and CDR2 sequences are MNHNS and SASEGT. The CDR3 reads CASSESGGASEAFF. CDR3 in DNA: TGTGCCAGCAGTGAATCGGGGGGCGCGAGTGAAGCTTTCTTT.

The chain links TRBV7-2 to TRBJ2-7, with D perhaps matching TRBD1 or TRBD2 (6 bases each). Germline V CDR1 and CDR2: SGHTA, FQGNSA. Trimming shortened V by 1 base and J by 2 bases, and 9 bases separated the two germline ends. This CDR3 is built from 14 residues. The CDR3: CASSLEGGPYEQYF. The CDR3 bases are TGTGCCAGCAGCTTAGAGGGGGGCCCCTACGAGCAGTACTTC.

The sample holds one count of this clone. The chain joins TRBV4-1 to TRBJ2-5, with unresolved D. Germline CDR1 reads MGHRA; CDR2 reads YSYEKL. Trimming removed 0 bases at V and 2 bases at J, with 1 base between. CDR3 length: 12 amino acids. This chain's CDR3 is CASSQDQETQYF. The CDR3 DNA is TGCGCCAGCAGCCAAGATCAAGAGACCCAGTACTTC.

The gene calls are TRBV10-2 and TRBJ2-7; TRBD2 matches at 10 bases. The CDR3 totals 16 residues. The V segment lost 1 base and the J segment 1 base; nucleotides outside the gene matches: 4. Per germline, CDR1 WSHSY and CDR2 SAAADI. The CDR3 DNA follows: TGCGCCAGCAGTGAGTGGGCTAGCGGGGGTTCCTACGAGCAGTACTTC. Translated, it gives CASSEWASGGSYEQYF.

V gene TRBV7-3 combines with J gene TRBJ2-3; 8 nucleotides align to TRBD2. The J segment lost 6 bases and the V segment lost 5 bases, leaving 13 bases of the junction unmatched. The CDR3 has 16 residues. CDR1 is SGHTA and CDR2 is FQGTGA in the germline V gene. The CDR3 bases are TGTGCCAGCAGCCCCAACCCGGGACTAGTGAGCGATACGCAGTATTTT. Translated: CASSPNPGLVSDTQYF.

V gene TRBV9 combines with J gene TRBJ2-5; 9 bases map to TRBD2. The CDR3 has 18 amino acids. V gave up 4 bases and J gave up 0 bases; unmatched junction bases: 13. CDR1 is SGDLS and CDR2 is YYNGEE in the germline V gene. CDR3: CASSLGTSLLTHQETQYF. For the CDR3, the DNA is TGTGCCAGCAGCCTCGGGACTAGCTTGTTAACCCACCAAGAGACCCAGTACTTC. The variable domain in full, completed from reference TRBV9 and TRBJ2-5, reads DSGVTQTPKHLITATGQRVTLRCSPRSGDLSVYWYQQSLDQGLQFLIQYYNGEERAKGNILERFSAQQFPDLHSELNLSSLELGDSALYFCASSLGTSLLTHQETQYFGPGTRLLVL.

The V and J genes are TRBV7-9 and TRBJ2-7; a possible D gene is TRBD2 (5 bases). The germline gives CDR1 SEHNR, CDR2 FQNEAQ (reference sequence). Trimming left V 4 bases short and J 4 bases short, with 14 bases between. The CDR3 contains 14 residues. The CDR3 reads CASSSSRTVYEQYF. The CDR3 DNA follows: TGTGCCAGCAGCTCTTCCCGGACTGTTTACGAGCAGTACTTC.

V gene TRBV10-3 combines with J gene TRBJ1-2; D gene unclear. Trimming stripped 0 bases from V and 8 bases from J, with 7 bases between. This CDR3 has 12 residues. Germline assignment: CDR1 ENHRY and CDR2 SYGVKD. The CDR3 nucleotides are TGTGCCATCAGTGAGTCACCCCCCGGCTACACCTTC. Its translation: CAISESPPGYTF.

The chain is built from TRBV6-5 and TRBJ1-1; D is perhaps TRBD1 (6 bases). V shed 3 bases and J shed 7 bases, with 12 bases lying between them. CDR1 is MNHEY and CDR2 is SVGAGI in the germline V gene. The CDR3 runs 13 residues. CDR3 nucleotide sequence: TGTGCCAGCAGTTATCTACAGGGTGGTGAAGCTTTCTTT. Its protein is CASSYLQGGEAFF.

The chain combines TRBV7-4 with TRBJ2-7, with a tentative D call TRBD1 (5 bases). V was pared by 1 base and J by 3 bases, with 13 bases between. The CDR3 sequence is 15 residues long. Germline loops: CDR1 SGHVT, CDR2 SQSDAQ. In DNA form, the CDR3 reads TGTGCCAGCAGCTTAGACTCCGGCAGGGACTACGAGCAGTACTTC. The encoded protein is CASSLDSGRDYEQYF.

This clone was recorded only once. The chain uses TRBV7-6 and TRBJ2-5; the match to TRBD2 covers 8 bases. CDR1 is SGHVS and CDR2 is FNYEAQ in the germline V gene. The CDR3 is 14 amino acids. V shed 3 bases, J shed 4 bases, and the junction held 4 bases outside the gene matches. CDR3 sequence: CASSFSGGAETQYF. The CDR3 DNA is TGTGCCAGCAGCTTCTCCGGGGGGGCAGAGACCCAGTACTTC.

V usage is TRBV5-1 and J usage is TRBJ1-2; D gene unclear. The germline gives CDR1 SGHRS, CDR2 YFSETQ. V lost 4 bases and J 5 bases, leaving 15 bases between the germline ends. The CDR3 consists of 14 residues. The CDR3 region has the DNA TGCGCCAGCAGCGCAAATACAGCCCATTATGGCTACACCTTC. This gives the protein CASSANTAHYGYTF.

The rearrangement links TRBV5-1 to TRBJ1-2; the D gene is possibly TRBD1 (5 bases). Germline CDR1 and CDR2: SGHRS and YFSETQ. The V gene lost 0 bases and the J gene lost 10 bases, with 7 bases spanning the gap. This CDR3 contains 11 residues. In DNA, the CDR3 is TGCGCCAGCAGCTTGGGACAGACCTACACCTTC. This sequence encodes CASSLGQTYTF.

The CDR3 spells CASSLFGEGHQPQHF. The DNA for the CDR3 is TGTGCCAGCAGCTTATTTGGTGAGGGCCATCAGCCCCAGCATTTT. V and J are TRBV7-9 and TRBJ1-5; D is unresolved. This CDR3 is built from 15 residues. Germline lookup yields CDR1 SEHNR and CDR2 FQNEAQ (reference sequence). Trimming cost V 2 bases and J 5 bases, with 13 bases left between them.

The V gene is TRBV5-6, the J gene TRBJ2-4; D unclear. Germline lookup yields CDR1 SGHDT and CDR2 YYEEEE. Trimming removed 5 bases at V and 2 bases at J, with 11 bases between. CDR3 length: 14 amino acids. DNA for the CDR3: TGTGCCAGCAGTCTAGGGTCCACCAAAAACATTCAGTACTTC. It specifies CASSLGSTKNIQYF.

The chain links TRBV28 to TRBJ1-1; tentative D call: TRBD1 (5 bases). Germline values: CDR1 MDHEN, CDR2 SYDVKM. V dropped 3 bases and J dropped 8 bases, with 22 bases sitting between them. CDR3 size: 16 residues. The CDR3 bases are TGTGCCAGCAGTTTGTCTTCGGGCGCCGGGGGTGAGGAAGCTTTCTTT. This gives the protein CASSLSSGAGGEEAFF.

The chain has TRBV5-4 and TRBJ2-4, with D unclear. V lost 0 bases, J lost 5 bases, and 9 bases lay in between. Germline loops: CDR1 SGHNT, CDR2 YYREEE (reference sequence). CDR3 length: 14 residues. Here the CDR3 reads CASSLDRYENIQYF. The CDR3 DNA sequence: TGTGCCAGCAGCTTGGACCGGTATGAAAACATTCAGTACTTC.

This clone was observed a single time. The chain has TRBV6-4 and TRBJ2-3; D is possibly TRBD2 (5 bases). The germline V gene has CDR1 MRHNA and CDR2 SNTAGT. V was trimmed by 5 bases and J by 1 base, leaving 7 bases between them. The CDR3 runs to 13 residues. The CDR3 nucleotides are TGTGCCAGCAGTCAACTAGGCACAGATACGCAGTATTTT. Encoded protein: CASSQLGTDTQYF.

The chain links TRBV4-2 to TRBJ2-7; the D is unclear. Germline V gene data show CDR1 as LGHNA and CDR2 as YNFKEQ. Trimming stripped 0 bases from V and 4 bases from J, with 4 bases between. The CDR3 contains 12 residues. The CDR3 protein is CASSQDGYEQYF. The DNA of the CDR3 is TGTGCCAGCAGCCAAGATGGTTACGAGCAGTACTTC.

A single count supports this clone. The CDR3 DNA is TGTGCCACCACGCGAGAGGGTTCCTACGAGCAGTACTTC. It translates to CATTREGSYEQYF. The genes are TRBV2 and TRBJ2-5; D may be TRBD2 (5 bases). Gene TRBJ2-7 matches the end of the DNA better, so the J call may be wrong. The germline CDR1 and CDR2 sequences are SNHLY and FYNNEI. This CDR3 has 13 residues.

This clone was seen only once. This sequence joins TRBV19 and TRBJ2-7; D call uncertain. Trimming pared 6 bases from V and 3 bases from J, leaving 9 bases between. Germline V gene data show CDR1 as LNHDA and CDR2 as SQIVND (reference sequence). The CDR3 has 12 amino acids. The CDR3 reads CASRSVNYEQYF. The CDR3 DNA follows: TGTGCCAGTAGAAGCGTCAACTACGAGCAGTACTTC.